Below are 30 T cell receptor beta chains sequenced from a single sample in a study of T-cell memory formation after mild COVID-19. MiXCR, applied by TCRdb to the 5' RACE reads, yields one record per CDR3 protein. The sample contains about 400,000 distinct CDR3 sequences, approximately 15% of which appear only once. The sample comprised PBMCs or a T cell subset sorted from them (not recorded which). Every receptor here comes from a man between 18 and 35 years old who had mild COVID-19 (a few samples of this study predate the infection). Cell type and time point are not known.

The chain joins TRBV2 to TRBJ2-5; a weak D match, TRBD1 (5 bases). Germline CDR1 reads SNHLY; CDR2 reads FYNNEI. This CDR3 contains 13 residues. Trimming removed 9 bases at V and 3 bases at J, with 14 bases between. As DNA, the CDR3 is TGTGCCAGACGCTCGACAGCCAAAGAGACCCAGTACTTC. Protein: CARRSTAKETQYF.

The V gene is TRBV18, the J gene TRBJ2-5; D is unresolved. The CDR3 length is 13 residues. CDR1 is KGHSH and CDR2 is LQKENI in the germline V gene. Between the trimmed V and J ends, which lost 8 bases and 7 bases, there was a span of 17 bases. The CDR3 reads CASATPVIGTQYF. The CDR3 DNA is TGTGCCAGCGCCACTCCGGTTATCGGGACCCAGTACTTC.

This clonotype has at least ten counts. This sequence joins TRBV7-9 and TRBJ1-4, with 7 bases matching TRBD1. The CDR3 extends over 15 amino acids. Trimming took 4 bases from V and 8 from J; bases not matched to a gene: 10. CDR1 and CDR2 from the germline V gene are SEHNR and FQNEAQ (reference sequence). The CDR3 DNA sequence: TGTGCCAGCAGCTCACTAGGGGGCCTGTTCGAAAAACTGTTTTTT. It codes for CASSSLGGLFEKLFF.

V and J are TRBV19 and TRBJ2-3, with 11 positions matching TRBD2. The CDR3 is 16 amino acids. Germline V gene sequence: CDR1 LNHDA, CDR2 SQIVND (reference sequence). Trimming at V came to 5 bases and at J to 2 bases, leaving 6 bases not matched to a gene. CDR3 sequence reads: CASSPGLAGFTDTQYF. CDR3 DNA sequence: TGTGCCAGTAGTCCAGGACTAGCGGGCTTCACAGATACGCAGTATTTT.

This clonotype was picked up a small number of times. The chain carries TRBV9 and TRBJ1-6, with D uncertain. This CDR3 comprises 13 residues. Trimming took off 0 bases at V and 7 bases at J, with 5 bases between the two ends. The germline V gene encodes CDR1 SGDLS and CDR2 YYNGEE. The CDR3 sequence is CASSVDGNSPLHF. The CDR3 nucleotides read TGTGCCAGCAGCGTAGACGGAAATTCACCCCTCCACTTT.

The sample holds a few counts of this clonotype. CDR3 bases: TGTGCCAGCAGCTTAGCTCCGGGCGGTAGTGCCGTCACAGATACGCAGTATTTT. It encodes CASSLAPGGSAVTDTQYF. The chain has TRBV7-9 and TRBJ2-3; D gene uncertain. Trimming removed 0 bases from V and 2 bases from J, with 18 bases in between. Germline values: CDR1 SEHNR, CDR2 FQNEAQ (reference sequence). The CDR3 is 18 residues long.

This clonotype was seen more than once but under ten times. This chain uses TRBV4-1 with TRBJ1-4; 8 bases are a match to TRBD1. The germline CDR1 and CDR2 sequences are MGHRA and YSYEKL. The V gene end was trimmed by 4 bases and the J gene end by 8 bases; junction bases not matched to a gene: 9. The CDR3 has 15 residues. CDR3: CASSPLGTGYEKLFF. The CDR3 bases are TGCGCCAGCAGCCCGTTAGGGACAGGATACGAAAAACTGTTTTTT.

This clonotype was recorded once. CDR3 sequence (DNA): TGTGCCAGCCGCCGGAGGGTCCAAGAGACCCAGTACTTC. Protein sequence: CASRRRVQETQYF. This chain joins TRBV7-9 and TRBJ2-5, with TRBD2 as a possible D gene (6 bases). This CDR3 has 13 amino acids. V lost 8 bases and J lost 1, with 11 bases in between. Germline lookup yields CDR1 SEHNR and CDR2 FQNEAQ (reference sequence).

The chain recombines TRBV29-1 with TRBJ1-1; unclear D gene. In germline, CDR1 is SQVTM, CDR2 ANQGSEA. V lost 3 bases to trimming and J lost 4 bases, with 9 bases between them. The CDR3 has 12 amino acids. The CDR3 loop is CSVEEGSTEAFF. The CDR3 DNA sequence: TGCAGCGTTGAGGAGGGAAGCACTGAAGCTTTCTTT.

V is TRBV6-6 and J is TRBJ2-6; D remains ambiguous. Germline-derived CDR1 and CDR2 are MNHNY and SVGAGI (reference sequence). V lost 2 bases and J 0 bases, leaving 11 bases between the germline ends. CDR3 length: 17 residues. DNA for the CDR3: TGTGCCAGCAGTTACGCCCCACCAGACTCTGGGGCCAACGTCCTGACTTTC. Its protein is CASSYAPPDSGANVLTF.

This clonotype showed up just a few times. The rearrangement links TRBV20-1 to TRBJ2-3; D not resolved. The CDR3 loop spans 11 amino acids. Between the trimmed V and J ends, which lost 2 bases and 4 bases, there was a span of 4 bases. Germline values: CDR1 DFQATT, CDR2 SNEGSKA (reference sequence). The CDR3 nucleotides read TGCAGTGCTAGAAGGCCAGATACGCAGTATTTT. This encodes CSARRPDTQYF.

J is TRBJ2-2 and V is TRBV7-8; D is unresolved. Germline V gives CDR1 SGHVS, CDR2 FQNEAQ. The CDR3 extends over 15 amino acids. V was cut by 4 bases and J by 6 bases, with 15 bases left in between. CDR3 nucleotide sequence: TGTGCCAGCAGCTCCTCTCCGGGCCTCTCCGGGGAGCTGTTTTTT. It encodes CASSSSPGLSGELFF.

This clonotype turned up a few times. The V gene is TRBV2, the J gene TRBJ2-1; 7 nucleotides align to TRBD2. In germline, CDR1 is SNHLY, CDR2 FYNNEI. This CDR3 has 15 amino acids. With 9 bases clipped from V and 0 bases from J, the junction kept 8 bases outside the gene matches. The CDR3 sequence is CARDLAGTSYNEQFF. In nucleotides, the CDR3 is TGTGCCAGAGATTTAGCGGGTACCTCCTACAATGAGCAGTTCTTC.

The sample holds a few counts of this clonotype. The rearrangement links TRBV13 to TRBJ1-2; possibly TRBD1 for D (5 bases). This CDR3 comprises 15 residues. V lost 5 bases to trimming and J lost 5 bases, with 18 bases between them. From germline, CDR1 is PRHDT and CDR2 FYEKMQ (reference sequence). The CDR3 sequence is CASSRLLGGSYGYTF. The CDR3 DNA reads TGTGCCAGCAGCCGTCTCCTCGGGGGTTCTTATGGCTACACCTTC.

This clonotype was recorded a few times. The chain is built from TRBV7-9 and TRBJ2-6; D is ambiguous. The CDR3 covers 15 residues. From germline, CDR1 is SEHNR and CDR2 FQNEAQ (reference sequence). The V gene lost 3 bases and the J gene lost 4 bases, with 10 bases spanning the gap. Written as DNA, the CDR3 is TGTGCCAGCAGCTTGTGGGCGTTGGGGGCCAACGTCCTGACTTTC. Translation: CASSLWALGANVLTF.

For this clonotype: An end of the junction differs from the germline gene, which may be a read error. The chain combines TRBV11-2 with TRBJ1-1; no firm D call. This CDR3 contains 11 residues. The V gene's germline CDR1 is SGHAT and CDR2 FQNNGV. The CDR3, as DNA: TGTGCCAGCAGCTTCGTAGGGAAGTGGGCCTTT. Translated: CASSFVGKWAF. Full variable domain (rest looked up from reference TRBV11-2 and TRBJ1-1): EAGVAQSPRYKIIEKRQSVAFWCNPISGHATLYWYQQILGQGPKLLIQFQNNGVVDDSQLPKDRFSAERLKGVDSTLKIQPAKLEDSAVYLCASSFVGKWAFGQGTRLTVV.

The chain uses TRBV2 and TRBJ1-2; a possible D gene is TRBD1 (6 bases). CDR3 size: 13 residues. The V gene lost 3 bases and the J gene lost 3 bases, with 8 bases spanning the gap. Looked up from germline, CDR1 is SNHLY and CDR2 is FYNNEI. The CDR3 loop is CASSEGQDYGYTF. The CDR3 region has the DNA TGTGCCAGCAGTGAGGGACAAGACTATGGCTACACCTTC.

This clonotype has just a few counts. This chain joins TRBV24-1 and TRBJ1-2, with D uncertain. Germline CDR1 and CDR2: KGHDR and SFDVKD. Trimming took off 0 bases at V and 8 bases at J, with 6 bases between the two ends. The CDR3 has 12 residues. The CDR3 region has the DNA TGTGCCACCAGTGATTTGCCGGGAGGCTACACCTTC. Protein product: CATSDLPGGYTF.

This chain uses TRBV5-1 with TRBJ2-3; D is possibly TRBD1 (6 bases). V lost 0 bases and J lost 4, with 12 bases in between. The CDR3 spans 15 residues. Germline CDR1 is SGHRS and CDR2 is YFSETQ. The CDR3 loop reads CASSLADRRADTQYF. The CDR3 coding sequence is TGCGCCAGCAGCTTGGCCGACAGGCGGGCAGATACGCAGTATTTT.

CDR3: CASQRGGANVLTF. Written as DNA, the CDR3 is TGTGCCAGTCAGAGAGGCGGGGCCAACGTCCTGACTTTC. The chain employs TRBV7-2 and TRBJ2-6; D is uncertain. Looked up from germline, CDR1 is SGHTA and CDR2 is FQGNSA. The ends were cut back, 9 bases at V and 4 bases at J, with 10 bases in the middle. The CDR3 has 13 residues.

This clonotype was counted once. This chain connects TRBV12-3 or TRBV12-4 to TRBJ2-5; the D is unclear. The CDR3 length is 11 residues. V shed 7 bases and J shed 2 bases, with 5 bases lying between them. The DNA of the CDR3 is TGTGCCAGCATTAAACAAGAGACCCAGTACTTC. Its protein is CASIKQETQYF.

This chain uses TRBV2 with TRBJ1-1; D ambiguous. V lost 8 bases and J lost 0, with 4 bases in between. Germline CDR1 reads SNHLY; CDR2 reads FYNNEI. This CDR3 contains 11 residues. The CDR3 sequence: CASLLNTEAFF. The CDR3 DNA sequence: TGTGCCAGCTTGTTGAACACTGAAGCTTTCTTT.

This chain links TRBV5-6 with TRBJ2-4; D possibly corresponds to TRBD1 (5 bases). This CDR3 region has 14 residues. The germline V and J ends were trimmed by 0 bases and 11 bases, with 15 bases remaining between them. Germline lookup yields CDR1 SGHDT and CDR2 YYEEEE. CDR3 in DNA: TGTGCCAGCAGCTTGGGGGGATCCAGGGTTGTTCAGTACTTC. This translates into CASSLGGSRVVQYF.

This clonotype was seen only a few times. CDR3 DNA: TGTGCCAGCAGTGAACGGGAGGAGGACTATGGCTACACCTTC. Protein product: CASSEREEDYGYTF. The chain couples TRBV25-1 to TRBJ1-2, with unresolved D. Trimming left V 2 bases short and J 3 bases short, with 10 bases between. The CDR3 is 14 residues long. Germline loops: CDR1 MGHDK, CDR2 SYGVNS.

This clonotype was counted many times. The V call is TRBV7-8, the J call TRBJ2-3, with a weak D call TRBD1 (6 bases). This CDR3 contains 14 residues. Germline V CDR1 and CDR2: SGHVS, FQNEAQ. V gave up 5 bases and J gave up 8 bases, with 17 bases separating them. CDR3 residues: CASSGGRGAATQYF. The CDR3 DNA follows: TGTGCCAGCAGCGGCGGCAGGGGCGCCGCTACGCAGTATTTT.

This clonotype was seen a handful of times. The chain has TRBV5-1 and TRBJ2-1; D not certain. This CDR3 region has 16 residues. Germline V gene sequence: CDR1 SGHRS, CDR2 YFSETQ. Deletions cut 1 base from V and 6 bases from J, with 17 bases between. This chain's CDR3 is CASSLRPIGWANEQFF. The CDR3 region has the DNA TGCGCCAGCAGCTTGAGGCCGATAGGGTGGGCCAATGAGCAGTTCTTC. Together with reference TRBV5-1 and TRBJ2-1, the CDR3 gives the full variable domain: KAGVTQTPRYLIKTRGQQVTLSCSPISGHRSVSWYQQTPGQGLQFLFEYFSETQRNKGNFPGRFSGRQFSNSRSEMNVSTLELGDSALYLCASSLRPIGWANEQFFGPGTRLTVL.

This clonotype was detected only a few times. The chain carries TRBV12-3 or TRBV12-4 and TRBJ2-2, with 9 bases that match TRBD2. CDR3 length equals 17 residues. V was pared by 7 bases and J by 4 bases, with 13 bases of the junction left unmatched. The CDR3 region is CASTPGWSGGLTGELFF. CDR3 nucleotides: TGTGCCAGCACCCCGGGGTGGAGCGGGGGGCTCACCGGGGAGCTGTTTTTT.

The table lists this clonotype with a few counts. J is TRBJ2-7 and V is TRBV5-8; D unclear. The length of the CDR3 is 14 residues. V lost 7 bases to trimming and J lost 0 bases, with 14 bases between them. CDR1 is SGHTS and CDR2 is YDEGEE in the germline V gene. The CDR3 sequence is CASFKGTFSYEQYV. CDR3 bases: TGTGCCAGCTTTAAGGGAACGTTCTCCTACGAGCAGTACGTC.

This clonotype turned up a few times. The J gene is TRBJ2-2, the V gene TRBV29-1, with D maybe TRBD2 (6 bases). V was shortened by 2 bases and J by 5 bases, with 15 bases between the two germline ends. The CDR3 covers 15 residues. Germline CDR1 SQVTM, CDR2 ANQGSEA. The DNA for the CDR3 is TGCAGCGTTGAAACGGCGGGGTCGGAGACCGGGGAGCTGTTTTTT. Translation gives CSVETAGSETGELFF.

This clonotype was counted between two and nine times. The chain has TRBV7-2 and TRBJ1-5, with D possibly being TRBD1 (6 bases). This CDR3 has 15 amino acids. CDR1 SGHTA and CDR2 FQGNSA come from the germline V gene. V was shortened by 2 bases and J by 6 bases, with 14 bases between the two germline ends. CDR3 protein: CASSLSGGFVQPQHF. The CDR3 nucleotides read TGTGCCAGCAGCTTAAGTGGGGGCTTTGTTCAGCCCCAGCATTTT.